This TCR beta chain was identified in a study of human T cells and chemical hapten exposure (dated by TCRdb to about 2021). General notes on the study: Libraries were pooled for sequencing, and per-sample TCR yields varied mainly because of small differences in library volumes within the pool. Peripheral blood TCR repertoire changes were tracked in vivo in alopecia patients during primary and secondary sensitization to the hapten diphenylcyclopropenone (DPC). Each blood RNA sample was used to sequence both TCR alpha and TCR beta chains.

Looking up the germline V gene (reference sequence) yields CDR1 DFQATT and CDR2 SNEGSKA. The CDR3 sequence holds 13 residues, the cysteine and phenylalanine included. Just the 39-base CDR3 DNA is kept, in frame starting at base 1. The V and J ends are trimmed by 1 base and 6 bases, leaving 10 bases between them. This clonotype was observed at least ten times. Its antigen specificity is not known. Per-base qualities were not stored, and no clone one base away is much larger. The library was made by RACE. Sequencing took place on a NextSeq 500. During library preparation, unique molecular identifiers were attached to individual cDNA molecules so that TCRs could be counted quantitatively and reproducibly. The study's processing was this. Samples had a median of around 92,000 TCRs, with a range from roughly 20,000 to 690,600. V, J and CDR3 annotation of the TCR reads was performed with the Decombinator software suite. For PS versus PT1 abundance plots, all samples were subsampled to the same number of TCRs (28,000). Expanded TCRs were defined as absent before sensitization and observed at least eight times at the 2-week time point. TCRdb reanalyzed the raw reads on its own, using fastp at Q25 for trimming and MiXCR for clone calling, and kept in-frame beta chains. Rows matching on CDR3 protein sequence are summarized as one entry with the most common DNA and genes. The V and J calls reflect TCRdb's pipeline rather than the authors' work. The sample table shows tens of thousands of distinct CDR3 sequences, and about 3.7% are seen once. The top ten constitute about 6% of the sample.

Here is what the overall study found, with its caveats: DPC sensitization did not change how many TCRs were above 1 in 1000 frequency, and no evidence was found of alterations in global repertoire structure. After repeated subsampling, the strength of the expansion versus patch-test correlation and the threshold at which it became significant changed.

This specimen's time point label, per the study, means: healthy volunteer bleed at 6 weeks. Total RNA was isolated from unfractionated whole blood collected in Tempus Blood RNA tubes. As TCR sequencing controls, roughly five healthy volunteers were used, with blood taken at day 0, 2 weeks and 6 weeks. In this chain, TRBV20-1 is recombined with TRBJ2-1; no D gene call is confident. The receptor's source is a human donor in good health. Some clones in this sample may be carry-over from other donors' samples. The sequenced sample consisted of whole blood. The CDR3 region: CSARVPTLNEQFF. The nucleotides are TGCAGTGCTAGAGTGCCTACCCTCAATGAGCAGTTCTTC.